Listed below are T cell receptor beta chains from one sample, sequenced in a study of vaccination effects on CD4 cells after COVID-19. Clones were read by immunoSEQ multiplex PCR, and TCRdb kept only the in-frame ones, dropping some. This sample carries about 20,000 clones, roughly four fifths of them seen once, and the ten largest clones take roughly 19%. The antigens these receptors bind are not known. The material was CD4+ T cells from PBMCs cultured with HCoV-NL63 spike peptides, obtained before COVID-19 vaccination. The source is a human donor who received a COVID-19 vaccine. The CDR3 runs from the conserved cysteine through the conserved F or W. The D gene is left open where the match is weak. Rows give clone size only sometimes, using once, few, many, or a class for an expanded clone.

J: TRBJ2-5; V: TRBV19; size: NA; D: NA; DNA: TGTGCCAGTAGCTCGTCTGAGACCCAGTACTTC; CDR3: CASSSSETQYF
J: TRBJ2-3; V: TRBV5-1; size: NA; D: TRBD1; DNA: TGCGCCAGCAGGGAGCAGGGGGCGTCGGCAGATACGCAGTATTTT; CDR3: CASREQGASADTQYF
J: TRBJ2-3; V: TRBV11-2; size: NA; D: NA; DNA: TGTGCCAGCAGCTTAATGTATGTGCTCACAGATACGCAGTATTTT; CDR3: CASSLMYVLTDTQYF
J: TRBJ2-7; V: TRBV19; size: NA; D: NA; DNA: TGTGCCAGTAGTATTCCCAGGGGACCCGAGCAGTACTTC; CDR3: CASSIPRGPEQYF
J: TRBJ2-7; V: TRBV7-2; size: NA; D: NA; DNA: TGTGCCAGCAGCTTAGAAGGGATGACGGCCGTCTCCTACGAGCAGTACTTC; CDR3: CASSLEGMTAVSYEQYF
J: TRBJ2-5; V: TRBV4-2; size: NA; D: TRBD2; DNA: TGTGCCAGCAGCCAAGGGGCGTGGGAGCGGGAGTCAGAGACCCAGTACTTC; CDR3: CASSQGAWERESETQYF
J: TRBJ2-5; V: TRBV10-3; size: NA; D: TRBD1; DNA: TGTGCCATCAGGGGGACAGCCCAAGAGACCCAGTACTTC; CDR3: CAIRGTAQETQYF
J: TRBJ2-3; V: TRBV6-4; size: NA; D: TRBD2; DNA: TGTGCCAGCAGTACTAGCGGGAGCACAGATACGCAGTATTTT; CDR3: CASSTSGSTDTQYF
J: TRBJ1-2; V: TRBV30; size: NA; D: TRBD1; DNA: TGTGCCGGATGGACAGGGGGCTATGGCTACACCTTC; CDR3: CAGWTGGYGYTF
J: TRBJ2-3; V: TRBV5-4; size: NA; D: TRBD2; DNA: TGTGCCAGCAGCTTGCGAGCGGGGGCAGGGGATACGCAGTATTTT; CDR3: CASSLRAGAGDTQYF
J: TRBJ2-5; V: TRBV4-1; size: NA; D: NA; DNA: TGCGCCAGCAGCCAAGAGCGGGGAGGGGGAACAGAGACCCAGTACTTC; CDR3: CASSQERGGGTETQYF
J: TRBJ2-1; V: TRBV15; size: NA; D: NA; DNA: TGTGCCACCAGCAGAGGGAAACTAGGGAGTGAGCAGTTCTTC; CDR3: CATSRGKLGSEQFF
J: TRBJ2-3; V: TRBV7-2; size: NA; D: NA; DNA: TGTGCCAGCAGCGTTAGAGGAGGGGCAATTGGTAGGGTGACAGATACGCAGTATTTT; CDR3: CASSVRGGAIGRVTDTQYF
J: TRBJ2-2; V: TRBV18; size: NA; D: TRBD1; DNA: TGTGCCAGCTCACCACCTTATGGGCAGGGGGCCGTCACCGGGGAGCTGTTTTTT; CDR3: CASSPPYGQGAVTGELFF
J: TRBJ1-1; V: TRBV27; size: NA; D: NA; DNA: TGTGCCAGCAGTCCGAGGGGTCTGAACACTGAAGCTTTCTTT; CDR3: CASSPRGLNTEAFF
J: TRBJ1-1; V: TRBV29-1; size: once; D: NA; DNA: TGCAGCGCCCAGGGACGGGCTGACACTGAAGCTTTCTTT; CDR3: CSAQGRADTEAFF
J: TRBJ1-5; V: TRBV4-1; size: NA; D: NA; DNA: TGCGCCAGCAGCCAAGATTTGTCTAGGAGCAATCAGCCCCAGCATTTT; CDR3: CASSQDLSRSNQPQHF
J: TRBJ2-6; V: TRBV7-9; size: NA; D: NA; DNA: TGTGCCATCGGGGTTCCTGGGGCCAACGTCCTGACTTTC; CDR3: CAIGVPGANVLTF
J: TRBJ1-1; V: TRBV19; size: NA; D: NA; DNA: TGTGCCAGTAGACCCCAGGGGAGCTTTGAAGCTTTCTTT; CDR3: CASRPQGSFEAFF
J: TRBJ1-2; V: TRBV28; size: few; D: NA; DNA: TGTGCCAGCCGCCAGGGGATGGCCTATGGCTACACCTTC; CDR3: CASRQGMAYGYTF
J: TRBJ1-2; V: TRBV20-1; size: few; D: NA; DNA: TGCAGTGCTAAAGACTATGGCTACACCTTC; CDR3: CSAKDYGYTF
J: TRBJ1-1; V: TRBV5-4; size: NA; D: NA; DNA: TGTGCCAGCAGCTTTTCGGGGGGCTTGAACACTGAAGCTTTCTTT; CDR3: CASSFSGGLNTEAFF
J: TRBJ1-2; V: TRBV7-2; size: NA; D: TRBD1; DNA: TGTGCCAGCAGCATGTCGGGACAGTTTAACTATGGCTACACCTTC; CDR3: CASSMSGQFNYGYTF
J: TRBJ2-2; V: TRBV5-5; size: NA; D: TRBD1; DNA: TGTGCCAGCAGCTTCCTGGGACAGGGCGTCACCGGGGAGCTGTTTTTT; CDR3: CASSFLGQGVTGELFF
J: TRBJ2-1; V: TRBV6-1; size: NA; D: NA; DNA: TGTGCCAGCAGTACCTCCGGCGTTTACAATGAGCAGTTCTTC; CDR3: CASSTSGVYNEQFF
J: TRBJ2-5; V: TRBV25-1; size: once; D: NA; DNA: TGTGCCAGCAGTGGAGGAGGTCAAGAGACCCAGTACTTC; CDR3: CASSGGGQETQYF
J: TRBJ1-1; V: TRBV12-5; size: NA; D: NA; DNA: TGTGCTAGTGGTTCCCGGGGGGGCACTGAAGCTTTCTTT; CDR3: CASGSRGGTEAFF
J: TRBJ2-7; V: TRBV28; size: NA; D: TRBD2; DNA: TGTGCCAGCAGTTTAGGGTCGCTAGCGGGAGCTTTCGAGCAGTACTTC; CDR3: CASSLGSLAGAFEQYF
J: TRBJ2-7; V: TRBV7-2; size: NA; D: NA; DNA: TGTGCCAGCAGCTCCCAGGGGCGTGTCAGGGGAAGTGGGGAGCAGTACTTC; CDR3: CASSSQGRVRGSGEQYF
J: TRBJ2-2; V: TRBV5-6; size: NA; D: NA; DNA: TGTGCCAGCAGCTTGACAGGGACTCTGAACACCGGGGAGCTGTTTTTT; CDR3: CASSLTGTLNTGELFF
J: TRBJ2-7; V: TRBV3-1/TRBV3-2; size: few; D: NA; DNA: TGTGCCAGCAGCCGGATTCTGGACGAGCAGTACTTC; CDR3: CASSRILDEQYF
J: TRBJ2-7; V: TRBV6-5; size: NA; D: TRBD2; DNA: TGTGCCAGCAGTTACTCGCAACTAGCGGGGGCGAGGCAGTACTTC; CDR3: CASSYSQLAGARQYF
J: TRBJ2-2; V: TRBV19; size: NA; D: TRBD2; DNA: TGTGCCAGCCGACTACCCGGGAGGGCCGGGACCGGGGAGCTGTTTTTT; CDR3: CASRLPGRAGTGELFF
J: TRBJ1-1; V: TRBV3-1/TRBV3-2; size: few; D: NA; DNA: TGTGCCAGCAGCCTCCAGGGCGGAAGCTTTCTGGGGAAAGCTTTCTTT; CDR3: CASSLQGGSFLGKAFF
J: TRBJ2-5; V: TRBV5-5; size: NA; D: NA; DNA: TGTGCCAGCAGCTTGGATATAGGAGGGAGCGAGACCCAGTACTTC; CDR3: CASSLDIGGSETQYF
J: TRBJ2-3; V: TRBV21-1; size: NA; D: NA; DNA: TGTGCCAGCAGCAAAAAGAGGGGGCGTTTCAGGGATACGCAGTATTTT; CDR3: CASSKKRGRFRDTQYF
J: TRBJ2-4; V: TRBV29-1; size: NA; D: TRBD1; DNA: TGCAGCGTTAGGAGGGGAACAGGGGGCGCCGATAGGAACATTCAGTACTTC; CDR3: CSVRRGTGGADRNIQYF
J: TRBJ2-3; V: TRBV5-4; size: once; D: TRBD2; DNA: TGTGCCAGCAGCTCGCGGACTAGCGCGCCCACAGATACGCAGTATTTT; CDR3: CASSSRTSAPTDTQYF
J: TRBJ2-5; V: TRBV4-2; size: NA; D: TRBD2; DNA: TGTGCCAGCAGCCAGACGGGGGCTAGCGGGGAGAGAGAGACCCAGTACTTC; CDR3: CASSQTGASGERETQYF
J: TRBJ2-1; V: TRBV5-5; size: NA; D: NA; DNA: TGTGCCAGCAGCTTGGCTGGGGGCACAAGGGTCTTTGAGCAGTTCTTC; CDR3: CASSLAGGTRVFEQFF
J: TRBJ2-4; V: TRBV29-1; size: NA; D: NA; DNA: TGCAGCGTTAGGGGGTCCCTAGCCAAAAACATTCAGTACTTC; CDR3: CSVRGSLAKNIQYF
J: TRBJ2-1; V: TRBV7-7; size: once; D: NA; DNA: TGTGCTAGCAGCCCGGGCCGACTAGTAAAACAAAATGAGCAGTTCTTC; CDR3: CASSPGRLVKQNEQFF
J: TRBJ2-7; V: TRBV3-1/TRBV3-2; size: NA; D: TRBD2; DNA: TGTGCCAGCAGCCAAGATTTGGCTAGCGGGGGGGCCGAGCAGTACTTC; CDR3: CASSQDLASGGAEQYF
J: TRBJ1-2; V: TRBV28; size: NA; D: NA; DNA: TGTGCCAGCAGCGGGACTTCTACGGGATTCGGCTACACCTTC; CDR3: CASSGTSTGFGYTF
J: TRBJ2-3; V: TRBV6-5; size: NA; D: NA; DNA: TGTGCCAGCAGTTCCAGGGGGGAAAGCACAGATACGCAGTATTTT; CDR3: CASSSRGESTDTQYF
J: TRBJ2-2; V: TRBV2; size: NA; D: NA; DNA: TGTGCCAGCAGTGATACACCCACCGGGGAGCTGTTTTTT; CDR3: CASSDTPTGELFF
J: TRBJ1-3; V: TRBV29-1; size: once; D: NA; DNA: TGCAGCGTTGGTCAGAGCTCTGGAAACACCATATATTTT; CDR3: CSVGQSSGNTIYF
J: TRBJ1-2; V: TRBV3-1/TRBV3-2; size: NA; D: TRBD1; DNA: TGTGCCAGCAGCCACAGACAGGGGGCGGATGGCTACACCTTC; CDR3: CASSHRQGADGYTF
J: TRBJ1-6; V: TRBV6-5; size: NA; D: NA; DNA: TGTGCCAGCACAGACGGGGGGTTTTTTCCACCCCTCCACTTT; CDR3: CASTDGGFFPPLHF
J: TRBJ2-1; V: TRBV11-1; size: NA; D: TRBD2; DNA: TGTGCCAGCACGACTAGCGGAATGTACAATGAGCAGTTCTTC; CDR3: CASTTSGMYNEQFF
J: TRBJ1-5; V: TRBV28; size: NA; D: NA; DNA: TGTGCCAGCAGTTTATCCCTCGGGGGGGGGCATCAGCCCCAGCATTTT; CDR3: CASSLSLGGGHQPQHF
J: TRBJ2-5; V: TRBV5-1; size: once; D: TRBD1; DNA: TGCGCCAGCAGAACAGGGGTCCCCATAGGAGAGACCCAGTACTTC; CDR3: CASRTGVPIGETQYF
J: TRBJ1-5; V: TRBV3-1/TRBV3-2; size: NA; D: NA; DNA: TGTGCCAGCAGCCACCAGGGCCAGCCCCAGCATTTT; CDR3: CASSHQGQPQHF
J: TRBJ2-3; V: TRBV5-1; size: NA; D: NA; DNA: TGCGCCAGCAGCTTGGCTGATAGGGCACAGGGCACAGATACGCAGTATTTT; CDR3: CASSLADRAQGTDTQYF
J: TRBJ2-1; V: TRBV6-2/TRBV6-3; size: NA; D: NA; DNA: TGTGCCAGCAGTCAAAGCGAGGGTCCCTACAATGAGCAGTTCTTC; CDR3: CASSQSEGPYNEQFF
J: TRBJ2-7; V: TRBV6-5; size: NA; D: NA; DNA: TGTGCCAGCAGACGACGGGACTGGGCCTACGAGCAGTACTTC; CDR3: CASRRRDWAYEQYF
J: TRBJ2-3; V: TRBV2; size: NA; D: TRBD1; DNA: TGTGCCAGCAGTTTAACAGGACAGGGGGTTGATACGCAGTATTTT; CDR3: CASSLTGQGVDTQYF
J: TRBJ2-7; V: TRBV19; size: once; D: TRBD1; DNA: TGTGCCAGTAGTGGGGCGTGGGACAGTCCCTACGAGCAGTACTTC; CDR3: CASSGAWDSPYEQYF